These T cell receptor beta chains were read from a single sample in a study of T cell changes during pregnancy in multiple sclerosis. Profiling relied on immunoSEQ multiplex PCR, and the TCRdb table lists in-frame clones only, not all of them. The sample lists about 55,000 clones, 93% occurring once. The source material was CD8+ T cells from peripheral blood mononuclear cells, sampled in the second trimester of pregnancy. These receptors were obtained from a female donor with multiple sclerosis, enrolled in a pregnancy study. The conserved cysteine and the conserved F or W are not part of the CDR3 here. Fields, in order: J gene, V gene, clone size, CDR3 protein. Only part of the rows carry a size: once, few, many, or a class if the clone is expanded.

TRBJ2-7	TRBV5-8	NA	ASSLMTSREQY
TRBJ1-4	TRBV27	NA	ASRAGASTNEKLF
TRBJ2-1	TRBV25-1	NA	ASSERAGGSYNEQF
TRBJ2-7	TRBV6-6	NA	ASSSTGVGYEQY
TRBJ2-7	TRBV29-1	NA	SARFVMPYEQY
TRBJ1-2	TRBV4-1	NA	ASSQVFVPDRMRGYT
TRBJ2-7	TRBV5-1	NA	ASHGDSYYEQY
TRBJ2-7	TRBV27	NA	ASSYSGPYEQY
TRBJ1-1	TRBV27	few	ASRFGATEAF
TRBJ2-1	TRBV6-5	once	ASSSLTGPNEQF
TRBJ1-1	TRBV7-9	NA	ASSLDLNTEAF
TRBJ2-1	TRBV7-9	NA	ASSLVSGSNNEQF
TRBJ2-7	TRBV10-3	NA	AISEDGTYEQY
TRBJ2-7	TRBV5-5	NA	ASSQYTDSLEQY
TRBJ1-5	TRBV9	NA	ASSVGGVNQPQH
TRBJ2-7	TRBV6-1	NA	ASRYSYEQY
TRBJ2-7	TRBV7-8	NA	ASSLGTGVYEQY
TRBJ2-7	TRBV9	NA	ASSASPYLKGSYEQY
TRBJ2-3	TRBV2	NA	ASSGLAGEGDTQY
TRBJ2-3	TRBV21-1	NA	ASSNAPMSTDTQY
TRBJ2-5	TRBV6-6	NA	ASSYLRDSNQETQY
TRBJ1-6	TRBV6-5	NA	ASSYSGPEYSPLH
TRBJ2-3	TRBV6-1	NA	ASSEVLSDRGTDTQY
TRBJ2-7	TRBV27	NA	ASSLWASSYEQY
TRBJ2-3	TRBV13	NA	ASSYRDSSTDTQY
TRBJ1-3	TRBV11-2	NA	ASRIDGVWSGNTIY
TRBJ1-4	TRBV27	NA	ASSNSGDLNEKLF
TRBJ2-5	TRBV7-2	NA	ASSLASGNQETQY
TRBJ2-6	TRBV19	NA	ASSIFPETVSSGANVLT
TRBJ1-5	TRBV28	NA	ASSLLRRVHQPQH
TRBJ2-1	TRBV7-9	once	ASSLGGVSYNEQF
TRBJ1-1	TRBV2	NA	ASSERDLSRSNTEAF
TRBJ2-1	TRBV5-1	NA	ASSLAVTSFTYNEQF
TRBJ2-7	TRBV19	NA	ATSTDKSSYEQY
TRBJ2-7	TRBV18	NA	ASSPLGPARDEQY
TRBJ1-4	TRBV5-1	NA	ASSDFGGNEEKLF
TRBJ1-1	TRBV13	once	ASSSPGPGAEAF
TRBJ1-4	TRBV27	NA	ASSLSLNWGGTNEKLF
TRBJ1-1	TRBV11-1	few	ASSPGAANTEAF
TRBJ2-1	TRBV4-3	NA	ASSQEGTGSTNEQF
TRBJ2-1	TRBV4-1	NA	ASSPLAGGYNEQF
TRBJ2-7	TRBV29-1	NA	SVRGDRDYEQY
TRBJ2-1	TRBV29-1	NA	SATGQIYNEQF
TRBJ1-6	TRBV5-1	once	ASSPTGGSYNSPLH
TRBJ2-7	TRBV7-2	once	ASNEQGGSYEQY
TRBJ2-1	TRBV19	NA	ASSPTGGYVNEQF
TRBJ1-1	TRBV6-5	NA	ASSYSIGGTEAF
TRBJ1-2	TRBV6-6	NA	ASSYSTGGFHGYT
TRBJ1-1	TRBV27	few	ASSGGTEAF
TRBJ1-2	TRBV6-5	NA	ASTEDRGLGYT
TRBJ2-7	TRBV9	NA	ASSGTGYEQY
TRBJ1-4	TRBV9	NA	ASSSSGTGGEKLF
TRBJ2-3	TRBV2	NA	ASPGTSATDTQY